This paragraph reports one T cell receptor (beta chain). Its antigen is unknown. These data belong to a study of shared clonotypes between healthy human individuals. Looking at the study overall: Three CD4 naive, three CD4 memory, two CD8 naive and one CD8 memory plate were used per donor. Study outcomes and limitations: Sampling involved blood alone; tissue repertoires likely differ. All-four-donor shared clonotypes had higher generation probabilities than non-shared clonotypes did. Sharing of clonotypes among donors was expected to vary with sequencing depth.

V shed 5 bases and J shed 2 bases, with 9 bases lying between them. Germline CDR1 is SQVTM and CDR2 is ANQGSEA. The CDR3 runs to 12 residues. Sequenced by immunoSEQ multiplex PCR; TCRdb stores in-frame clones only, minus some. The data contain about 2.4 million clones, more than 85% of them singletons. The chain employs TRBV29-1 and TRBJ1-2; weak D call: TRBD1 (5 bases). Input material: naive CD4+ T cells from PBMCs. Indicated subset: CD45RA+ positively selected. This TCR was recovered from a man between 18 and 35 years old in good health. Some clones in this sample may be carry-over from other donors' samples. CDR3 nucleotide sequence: TGCAGCGTTCTGGCAGGGAACTATGGCTACACCTTC. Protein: CSVLAGNYGYTF.